The T cell receptor (beta chain) described here comes from a study of blood T cell repertoires in COVID-19. Background on the study: Whether acute or convalescent, the COVID-19 samples came from the United States, Italy and Spain. Sources were T cells, B-cell-depleted T cells, or PBMCs; the material itself was cDNA or gDNA.

Per the original data handling: Amplifying reference gene primers gave estimates of nucleated cell counts. The repertoire was sequenced with immunoSEQ multiplex PCR; TCRdb's copy has only in-frame clones and lacks some. D and trimming were read from the DNA, whereas the V and J calls and clone size are those reported in that table. The profile shows some 150,000 clones, 80% to 90% of them singletons. Enrollment of patients from Seattle took place during active infection, with longitudinal follow-up. The source of this sequence is a woman aged 60-75 years with COVID-19, enrolled during active disease. Sequencing used peripheral blood.

CDR3 amino acids: CASSIRQGSPGNEQFF. The DNA for the CDR3 is TGTGCCAGTAGTATACGTCAGGGGTCACCCGGCAATGAGCAGTTCTTC. The gene calls are TRBV19 and TRBJ2-1; possible D gene TRBD1, 6 bases. Trimming pared 2 bases from V and 6 bases from J, leaving 17 bases between. There are 16 residues in the CDR3. The germline V gene has CDR1 LNHDA and CDR2 SQIVND (reference sequence). The entire variable domain, with the rest obtained from reference TRBV19 and TRBJ2-1, is as follows: DGGITQSPKYLFRKEGQNVTLSCEQNLNHDAMYWYRQDPGQGLRLIYYSQIVNDFQKGDIAEGYSVSREKKESFPLTVTSAQKNPTAFYLCASSIRQGSPGNEQFFGPGTRLTVL.